These 14 T cell receptor beta chains were sequenced from one sample in a study of radiotherapy plus CTLA-4 blockade in lung cancer. Sequenced by immunoSEQ multiplex PCR; TCRdb stores in-frame clones only, minus some. The profile shows about 56,000 clones, less than 85% of them singletons. Sequencing was performed on peripheral blood, taken from a patient treated with radiotherapy plus ipilimumab. The source of these receptors is a human donor with non-small cell lung cancer who had a complete response to radiotherapy plus ipilimumab.

The chain employs TRBV30 and TRBJ2-1, with TRBD1 identical over 9 bases. The CDR3 runs to 12 residues. CDR1 and CDR2 (germline): GTSNPN, SVGIG (reference sequence). CDR3 nucleotides: TGTGTTACGGGGACAGGGAACTCTGAGCAGTTCTTC. It translates to CVTGTGNSEQFF.

The chain recombines TRBV29-1 with TRBJ2-1, with 13 bases matching TRBD2. Germline V lookup: CDR1 SQVTM, CDR2 ANQGSEA. With V trimmed by 5 bases and J by 10 bases, 14 bases remained unmatched. This CDR3 is built from 16 residues. The CDR3 bases are TGCAGCGTTACCTGGGGCACTAGCGGGGGGGCAAGGGAGCAGTTCTTC. Protein: CSVTWGTSGGAREQFF.

V gene TRBV2 combines with J gene TRBJ2-7; the D gene is possibly TRBD1 (5 bases). This CDR3 is built from 14 residues. Germline values: CDR1 SNHLY, CDR2 FYNNEI. V dropped 4 bases and J dropped 0 bases, with 10 bases sitting between them. The CDR3 is CASSGVRGSYEQYV. The CDR3 DNA sequence: TGTGCCAGCAGTGGGGTTAGGGGCTCCTACGAGCAGTACGTC.

V usage is TRBV2 and J usage is TRBJ2-2; 10 bases align to TRBD2. Per germline, CDR1 SNHLY and CDR2 FYNNEI. The CDR3 contains 15 residues. J was trimmed by 8 bases and V by 7 bases; bases with no gene match: 10. Written as DNA, the CDR3 is TGTGCCAGCATTCAGGCTAGCGGGAGTTCGGGGGAGCTGTTTTTT. Translation: CASIQASGSSGELFF. Full variable domain (missing parts from reference TRBV2 and TRBJ2-2): EPEVTQTPSHQVTQMGQEVILRCVPISNHLYFYWYRQILGQKVEFLVSFYNNEISEKSEIFDDQFSVERPDGSNFTLKIRSTKLEDSAMYFCASIQASGSSGELFFGEGSRLTVL.

The chain's CDR3 is CASRQGNTEAFF. The CDR3 nucleotides read TGTGCCAGCAGACAGGGAAACACTGAAGCTTTCTTT. V gene TRBV28 combines with J gene TRBJ1-1; D perhaps matches TRBD1 (6 bases). This CDR3 is built from 12 residues. V shed 6 bases and J shed 2 bases, with 7 bases lying between them. Germline V lookup: CDR1 MDHEN, CDR2 SYDVKM.

The rearrangement joins TRBV7-9 to TRBJ2-3, with D tentatively TRBD1 (6 bases). The germline V gene has CDR1 SEHNR and CDR2 FQNEAQ (reference sequence). V dropped 5 bases and J dropped 2 bases, with 11 bases sitting between them. The CDR3 length is 14 residues. The CDR3 reads CASSQDSPTDTQYF. The CDR3 bases are TGTGCCAGCAGCCAGGACAGTCCCACAGATACGCAGTATTTT.

CDR3 amino acids: CASSSRDHLAGDNEQFF. CDR3 DNA sequence: TGTGCCAGCAGCTCCCGCGATCACTTAGCGGGAGACAATGAGCAGTTCTTC. The rearrangement links TRBV7-9 to TRBJ2-1, with 9 bases lining up with TRBD2. The CDR3 sequence is 17 residues long. The J segment lost 5 bases and the V segment lost 4 bases, leaving 12 bases of the junction unmatched. Germline V gene sequence: CDR1 SEHNR, CDR2 FQNEAQ (reference sequence).

The chain uses TRBV18 and TRBJ1-5, with D perhaps TRBD1 (6 bases). Germline CDR1 KGHSH, CDR2 LQKENI. V was pared by 3 bases and J by 3 bases, with 12 bases between. The CDR3 contains 15 residues. CDR3 sequence (DNA): TGTGCCAGCTCACCGACAGGAAAACCCAATCAGCCCCAGCATTTT. It yields the protein CASSPTGKPNQPQHF.

This clone appeared a single time. The rearrangement uses TRBV6-5 and TRBJ2-7; D perhaps matches TRBD1 (5 bases). Trimming pared 6 bases from V and 3 bases from J, leaving 12 bases between. This CDR3 is 13 amino acids long. CDR1 MNHEY and CDR2 SVGAGI come from the germline V gene. CDR3 nucleotide sequence: TGTGCCAGCAGCCTCGGACACCACTACGAGCAGTACTTC. It codes for CASSLGHHYEQYF.

This clone came up once. The chain is built from TRBV27 and TRBJ1-5; 7 nucleotides agree with TRBD1. Germline trimming cut 5 bases from V and 5 bases from J; bases unmatched to any gene: 15. CDR3 length equals 17 residues. Germline CDR1 MNHEY, CDR2 SMNVEV (reference sequence). The DNA for the CDR3 is TGTGCCAGCAGTCCACAATTTGACAGGGCGACCGATCAGCCCCAGCATTTT. Its protein is CASSPQFDRATDQPQHF.

This clone was counted a few times. The V call is TRBV4-1, the J call TRBJ2-7; 8 bases align to TRBD1. The CDR3 consists of 15 residues. Germline loops: CDR1 MGHRA, CDR2 YSYEKL. Unmatched junction bases numbered 5, after V lost 0 bases and J lost 4 bases. The CDR3 loop reads CASSQDRTGIYEQYV. The CDR3 nucleotides are TGCGCCAGCAGCCAAGACCGGACAGGGATATACGAGCAGTACGTC.

The genes are TRBV15 and TRBJ1-5; D is possibly TRBD1 (5 bases). The CDR3 is 18 amino acids. With 0 bases removed from V and 0 bases from J, the gap between germline ends came to 15 bases. Germline lookup yields CDR1 LNHNV and CDR2 YYDKDF (reference sequence). CDR3 amino acids: CATSRDLMAGNSNQPQHF. CDR3 bases: TGTGCCACCAGCAGAGATCTGATGGCAGGGAATAGCAATCAGCCCCAGCATTTT.

V usage is TRBV5-1 and J usage is TRBJ2-5, with D perhaps matching TRBD1 (8 bases). Germline V gives CDR1 SGHRS, CDR2 YFSETQ. The CDR3 sequence is 19 residues long. V lost 3 bases and J lost 4, with 28 bases in between. The CDR3 loop reads CASSWGGNDRRGPRETQYF. CDR3 coding DNA: TGCGCCAGCAGCTGGGGGGGCAACGATCGCAGGGGGCCGAGAGAGACCCAGTACTTC. Filled out from reference TRBV5-1 and TRBJ2-5, the complete variable domain reads KAGVTQTPRYLIKTRGQQVTLSCSPISGHRSVSWYQQTPGQGLQFLFEYFSETQRNKGNFPGRFSGRQFSNSRSEMNVSTLELGDSALYLCASSWGGNDRRGPRETQYFGPGTRLLVL.

V usage is TRBV6-6 and J usage is TRBJ2-7; a weak D match, TRBD2 (5 bases). This CDR3 region has 16 residues. V gave up 4 bases and J gave up 2 bases, with 18 bases separating them. CDR1 is MNHNY, CDR2 SVGAGI, per germline (reference sequence). Here the CDR3 reads CASSSSPGERAYEQYV. In DNA, the CDR3 is TGTGCCAGCAGTTCCTCCCCCGGGGAACGGGCCTACGAGCAGTACGTC.